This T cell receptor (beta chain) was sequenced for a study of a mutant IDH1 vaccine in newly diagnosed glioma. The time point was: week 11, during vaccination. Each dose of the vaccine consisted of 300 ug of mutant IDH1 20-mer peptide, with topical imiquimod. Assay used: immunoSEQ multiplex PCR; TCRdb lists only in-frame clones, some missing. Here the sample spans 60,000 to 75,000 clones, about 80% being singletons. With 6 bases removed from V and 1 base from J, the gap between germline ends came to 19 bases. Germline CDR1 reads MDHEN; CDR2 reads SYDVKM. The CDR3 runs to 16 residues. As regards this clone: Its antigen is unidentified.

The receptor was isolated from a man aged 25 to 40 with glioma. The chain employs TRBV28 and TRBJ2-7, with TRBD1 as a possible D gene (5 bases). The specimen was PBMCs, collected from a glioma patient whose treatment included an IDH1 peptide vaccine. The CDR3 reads CASSPIRQFFSYEQYF. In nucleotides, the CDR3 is TGTGCCAGCAGCCCTATTAGACAGTTTTTTTCCTACGAGCAGTACTTC.